These 4 T cell receptor beta chains share one sample of origin, sequenced in a study of T cell responses to AZD1222 COVID-19 vaccine. Sequencing used immunoSEQ multiplex PCR; TCRdb keeps in-frame clones, though not all of them. Here the sample spans around 100,000 clones, 75% to 95% being singletons. The starting material was peripheral blood, obtained on day 0 of AZD1222 vaccination. Receptor source: an adult in good health.

The chain joins TRBV5-6 to TRBJ2-1; D may be TRBD1 or TRBD2 (6 bases each). CDR1 SGHDT and CDR2 YYEEEE come from the germline V gene. The CDR3 length is 15 residues. The ends were cut back, 2 bases at V and 7 bases at J, with 16 bases in the middle. In DNA form, the CDR3 reads TGTGCCAGCAGCTTCGAGGCGGGAAGGGGGAATGAGCAGTTCTTC. Protein product: CASSFEAGRGNEQFF.

V gene TRBV2 combines with J gene TRBJ2-2; 7 bases align to TRBD1. CDR1 and CDR2 from the germline V gene are SNHLY and FYNNEI. There are 16 residues in the CDR3. With 2 bases clipped from V and 2 bases from J, the junction kept 5 bases outside the gene matches. The CDR3 sequence is CASSELEGGNTGELFF. DNA for the CDR3: TGTGCCAGCAGTGAACTAGAAGGGGGCAACACCGGGGAGCTGTTTTTT.

The V and J genes are TRBV6-6 and TRBJ2-1, with unresolved D. The germline V gene has CDR1 MNHNY and CDR2 SVGAGI (reference sequence). Trimming left V 0 bases short and J 5 bases short, with 8 bases between. The CDR3 has 14 amino acids. CDR3 nucleotides: TGTGCCAGCAGTTACTCGAGCCGAAACAATGAGCAGTTCTTC. Translated: CASSYSSRNNEQFF.

The chain recombines TRBV28 with TRBJ1-2; D might be TRBD1 (5 bases). V was shortened by 7 bases and J by 0 bases, with 12 bases between the two germline ends. CDR3 size: 14 residues. From germline, CDR1 is MDHEN and CDR2 SYDVKM. The CDR3 nucleotides are TGTGCCAGCACCCGGACACCTACTAACTATGGCTACACCTTC. Translated: CASTRTPTNYGYTF.